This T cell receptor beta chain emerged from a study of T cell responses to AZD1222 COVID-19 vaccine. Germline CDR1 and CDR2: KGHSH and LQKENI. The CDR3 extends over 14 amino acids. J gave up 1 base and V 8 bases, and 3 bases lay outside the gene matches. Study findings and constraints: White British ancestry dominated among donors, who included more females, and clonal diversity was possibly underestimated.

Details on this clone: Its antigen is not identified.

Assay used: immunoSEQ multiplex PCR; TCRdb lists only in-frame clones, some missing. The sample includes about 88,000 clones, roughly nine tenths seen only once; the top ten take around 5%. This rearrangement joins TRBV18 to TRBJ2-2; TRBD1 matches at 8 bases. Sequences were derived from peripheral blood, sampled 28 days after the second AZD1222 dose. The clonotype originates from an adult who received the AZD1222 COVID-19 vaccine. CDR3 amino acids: CASPGQGNTGELFF. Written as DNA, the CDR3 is TGTGCCAGCCCTGGACAGGGGAACACCGGGGAGCTGTTTTTT.